These T cell receptor beta chains were read from a single sample in a study of cytomegalovirus exposure and HLA in healthy donors. TCRdb keeps only in-frame clones here, not all; method: immunoSEQ multiplex PCR. The sample data list roughly 78,000 clones. Material for sequencing was PBMCs. These receptors all come from a man in his forties in good health and CMV-seronegative. Both conserved end residues are trimmed from each CDR3.

v_call cdr3_aa
TRBV7-2 ASSPTGTGVGWQY
TRBV19 ASSRPGSADEQY
TRBV7-2 ASGRGGDSYEQY
TRBV9 ASSVERTSGFSSYNEQF
TRBV7-2 ASSSAGTGNQPQH
TRBV6-1 ASVPGQGIYYGYT
TRBV27 ASSPISGRANEQF
TRBV14 ASRRTGRRRGAEAF
TRBV6-1 ASSEGTGIQETQY
TRBV13 ASSFLGNQPQH
TRBV7-6 ASSSLGGAFHTGELF
TRBV7-2 ASSALAGYSTSYEQY
TRBV5-5 ASITGRNTEAF
TRBV5-4 ASSTDRVAKKLF
TRBV11-2 ASSLGGQAYEQY
TRBV6-5 ASSYEGGAF
TRBV7-2 ASSPHNGFADTQY
TRBV4-3 ASSQGTGGWYEQY
TRBV7-8 ASSLYQGPAYEQY
TRBV19 ASATGSWNTDTQY
TRBV11-3 ASSFGLAGHGEQF
TRBV9 ASSALQGPETQY
TRBV10-1 ASSPGTGPSSASTDTQY
TRBV5-1 ASSLSSGEETQY
TRBV28 ASSLTPGEQPQH
TRBV18 ASSPPSGGQETQY
TRBV5-1 ASSLGTYYEQY
TRBV5-4 ASSPMTGSGETQY